The TCR beta chain under discussion was sequenced for a study of shared clonotypes between healthy human individuals. Libraries were prepared by immunoSEQ multiplex PCR; TCRdb keeps only in-frame clonotypes and omits some of them. Altogether under 700,000 clones are present, approximately 96% being singletons, with the ten largest covering around 0.11%. In the naive CD8 group, cells lacked CD45RO and were positively selected for CCR7, so terminally differentiated effector memory CD45RA+ cells were left out. Findings of the study overall: The study sampled only blood, and tissue repertoires likely differ.

With regard to this clone: The antigen remains unidentified.

In germline, CDR1 is SNHLY, CDR2 FYNNEI. CDR3 length: 16 amino acids. The J segment lost 4 bases and the V segment lost 4 bases, leaving 5 bases of the junction unmatched. The genes are TRBV2 and TRBJ2-3, with 13 bases identical to TRBD2. The clonotype was recovered from a woman aged 25 to 39 in good health. The specimen sequenced was naive CD8+ T cells sorted from blood. The chain's CDR3 is CASSAELAGGPDTQYF. In DNA form, the CDR3 reads TGTGCCAGCAGTGCCGAACTAGCGGGAGGGCCAGATACGCAGTATTTT.